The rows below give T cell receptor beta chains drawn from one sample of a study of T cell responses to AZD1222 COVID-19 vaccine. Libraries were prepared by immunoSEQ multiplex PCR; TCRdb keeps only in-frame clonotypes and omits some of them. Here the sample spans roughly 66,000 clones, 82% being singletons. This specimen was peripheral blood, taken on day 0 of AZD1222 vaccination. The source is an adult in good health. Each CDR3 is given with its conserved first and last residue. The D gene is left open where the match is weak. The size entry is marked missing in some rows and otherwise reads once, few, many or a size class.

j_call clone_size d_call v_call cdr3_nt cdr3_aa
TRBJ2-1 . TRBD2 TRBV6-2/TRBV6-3 TGTGCCAGCAGTTACGCGTCTAGCGGGGGGGATTCTGAGCAGTTCTTC CASSYASSGGDSEQFF
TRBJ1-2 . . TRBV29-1 TGCAGCGTGATCAGCTATGGCTACACCTTC CSVISYGYTF
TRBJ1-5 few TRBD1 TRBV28 TGTGCCAGCAGTTTATCAGGACAGGGGACCACTCATAGCAATCAGCCCCAGCATTTT CASSLSGQGTTHSNQPQHF
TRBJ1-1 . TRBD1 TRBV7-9 TGTGCCAGCAGCTTAGCGCTGACAGGGACGAACACTGAAGCTTTCTTT CASSLALTGTNTEAFF
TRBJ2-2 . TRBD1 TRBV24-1 TGTGCCACCAGTGATTCAACGGGACAGGTGAACACCGGGGAGCTGTTTTTT CATSDSTGQVNTGELFF
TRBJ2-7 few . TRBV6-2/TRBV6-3 TGTGCCAGCAGTACTACCGGACAGAGTATCTACGAGCAGTACTTC CASSTTGQSIYEQYF
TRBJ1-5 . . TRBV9 TGTGCCAGCAGCGGCCGGGGGGAGGGCAATCAGCCCCAGCATTTT CASSGRGEGNQPQHF
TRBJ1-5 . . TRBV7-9 TGTGCCAGCAGCTCGCCGAGTGGGGATCAGCCCCAGCATTTT CASSSPSGDQPQHF
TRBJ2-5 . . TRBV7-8 TGTGCCAGCAGCTTTGGGGAGTCTTTCTTTCAACAAGAGACCCAGTACTTC CASSFGESFFQQETQYF
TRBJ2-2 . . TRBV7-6 TGTGCCAGCAGCTTACAGGGGGGGAGCACCGGGGAGCTGTTTTTT CASSLQGGSTGELFF
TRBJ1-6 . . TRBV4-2 TGTGCCAGCAGCCGGGAGCAGGTGAATTCACCCCTCCACTTT CASSREQVNSPLHF
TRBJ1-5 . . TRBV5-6 TGTGCCAGCAGCTTGGCCAGGGAGGGAAATCAGCCCCAGCATTTT CASSLAREGNQPQHF
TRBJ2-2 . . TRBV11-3 TGTGCCAGCAGCGGAGGCCTTGGCCGCCAGAACACCGGGGAGCTGTTTTTT CASSGGLGRQNTGELFF
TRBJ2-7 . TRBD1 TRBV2 TGTGCCAGCAGCGAGACAGGGTGGGAGCAGTACTTC CASSETGWEQYF
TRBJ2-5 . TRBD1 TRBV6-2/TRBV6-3 TGTGCCAGCAGTACCTCCCGGGACAGACAAGAGACCCAGTACTTC CASSTSRDRQETQYF
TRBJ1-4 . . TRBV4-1 TGCGCCAGCAGCCAAGGGGCGCTGGCACGTTCTAATGAAAAACTGTTTTTT CASSQGALARSNEKLFF
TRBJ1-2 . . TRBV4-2 TGTGCCAGCAGCCAAGATAGGAGGACAGACACTCCCTCGGGCTACACCTTC CASSQDRRTDTPSGYTF
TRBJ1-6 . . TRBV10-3 TGTGCCATCAAAACCGAGAGCTCCTATAATTCACCCCTCCACTTT CAIKTESSYNSPLHF
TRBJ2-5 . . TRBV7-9 TGTGCCAGCAGCTTAGTTGGGACAAACGAAGAGACCCAGTACTTC CASSLVGTNEETQYF
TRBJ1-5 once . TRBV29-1 TGCAGCGTTCAGGAGAATAGCAATCAGCCCCAGCATTTT CSVQENSNQPQHF
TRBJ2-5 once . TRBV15 TGTGCCACCAGCAGAGGGGGACTTGGAGAGACCCAGTACTTC CATSRGGLGETQYF
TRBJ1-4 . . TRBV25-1 TGTGCCAGCCGTTTCGGAAGTGAAAAACTGTTTTTT CASRFGSEKLFF
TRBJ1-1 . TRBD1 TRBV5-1 TGCGCCAGCAGCTTCCGACAGGGGAAGGAAACTGAAGCTTTCTTT CASSFRQGKETEAFF
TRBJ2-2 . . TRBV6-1 TGTGCCAGCAGTGATGGGGGACCTTCGGCGCTGTTTTTT CASSDGGPSALFF
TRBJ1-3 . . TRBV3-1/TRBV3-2 TGTGCCAGCAGCCCTCCTATTGGGAGGCCAGGGGGAAACACCATATATTTT CASSPPIGRPGGNTIYF
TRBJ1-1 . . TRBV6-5 TGTGCCAGCAGACCAAGCCCCGCGTCACCTGAAGCTTTCTTT CASRPSPASPEAFF
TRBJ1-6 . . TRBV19 TGTGCCACTAGCCGACAGCTTCTCGAGGATTCACCCCTCCACTTT CATSRQLLEDSPLHF
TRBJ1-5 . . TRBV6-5 TGTGCCAGCAGCGACCGGGATTTCAATCAGCCCCAGCATTTT CASSDRDFNQPQHF
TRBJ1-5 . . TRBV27 TGTGCCAGCAGTTCCCTCCGGGGATTAGGCAATCAGCCCCAGCATTTT CASSSLRGLGNQPQHF
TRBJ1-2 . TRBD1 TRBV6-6 TGTGCCAGCAAAACAGGGGAGGGTGGCTACACCTTC CASKTGEGGYTF